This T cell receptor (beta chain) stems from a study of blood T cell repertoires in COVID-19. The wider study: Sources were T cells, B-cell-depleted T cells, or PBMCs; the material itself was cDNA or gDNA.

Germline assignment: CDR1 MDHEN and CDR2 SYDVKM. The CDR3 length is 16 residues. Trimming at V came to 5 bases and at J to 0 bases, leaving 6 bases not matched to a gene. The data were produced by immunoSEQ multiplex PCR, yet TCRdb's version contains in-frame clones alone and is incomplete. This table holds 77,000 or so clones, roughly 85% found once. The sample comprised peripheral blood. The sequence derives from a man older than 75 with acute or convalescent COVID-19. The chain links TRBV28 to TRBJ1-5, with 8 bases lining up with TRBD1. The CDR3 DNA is TGTGCCAGCAGTGCAGGGGGCCGCGATAGCAATCAGCCCCAGCATTTT. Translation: CASSAGGRDSNQPQHF. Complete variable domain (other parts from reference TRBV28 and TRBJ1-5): DVKVTQSSRYLVKRTGEKVFLECVQDMDHENMFWYRQDPGLGLRLIYFSYDVKMKEKGDIPEGYSVSREKKERFSLILESASTNQTSMYLCASSAGGRDSNQPQHFGDGTRLSIL.